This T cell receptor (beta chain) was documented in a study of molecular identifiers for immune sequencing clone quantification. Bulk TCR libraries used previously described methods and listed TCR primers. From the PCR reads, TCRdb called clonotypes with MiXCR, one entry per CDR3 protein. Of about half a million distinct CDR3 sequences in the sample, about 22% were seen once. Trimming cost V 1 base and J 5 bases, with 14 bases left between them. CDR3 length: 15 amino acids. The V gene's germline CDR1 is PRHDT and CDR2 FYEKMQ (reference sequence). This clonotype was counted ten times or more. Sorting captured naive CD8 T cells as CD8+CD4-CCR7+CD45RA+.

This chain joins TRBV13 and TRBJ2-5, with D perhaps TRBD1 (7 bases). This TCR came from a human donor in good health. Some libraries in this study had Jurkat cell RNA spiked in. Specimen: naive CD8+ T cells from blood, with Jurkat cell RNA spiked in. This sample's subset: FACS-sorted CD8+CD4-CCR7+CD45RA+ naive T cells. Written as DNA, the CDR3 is TGTGCCAGCAGCTTAGCTGGCAGGGGGGAGGAGACCCAGTACTTC. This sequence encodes CASSLAGRGEETQYF.